This T cell receptor beta chain derives from a study of blood T cell repertoires in COVID-19 (dated by TCRdb to the early 2020s). Looking at the study overall: The collaborator samples originated in the United States, Italy and Spain and spanned the acute and convalescent phases of COVID-19. Subjects who had been exposed to COVID-19, were actively infected with it, or had recovered from it provided the deeply sampled blood TCRbeta repertoires that made up the dataset. Samples came from the ongoing ImmuneRACE study (first 160 participants) plus 1,254 subjects from 6 global collaborators. Where available, HLA class I and class II types were obtained from metadata supplied by the sample provider rather than from assay-based typing. The repertoires were made available in a free public database intended to serve as a resource for research on the immune response to SARS-CoV-2. The sample metadata nearly always contained a de-identified subject ID, COVID-19 status, age in years and sex. The prospective study material was composed of cDNA or gDNA derived from T cells, B-cell-depleted T cells, or PBMCs.

What the work shows at the level of the full study, not this receptor alone: Clinical and demographic metadata were provided uncurated, with the amount varying by source and participant.

Worth noting for this clone: Its antigen remains unidentified. No per-base quality is available; no much larger clone lies one base away.

The collaborating institutions used their own protocols to collect whole blood in K2EDTA tubes. For TCRbeta analysis, collaborators shipped samples as frozen whole blood, isolated PBMCs, or DNA extracted from either of those sample types. TCRbeta CDR3 regions were amplified from genomic DNA using the immunoSEQ Assay, a bias-controlled multiplex PCR. In the source study's methods: The number of nucleated cells in each sample was estimated by amplification of reference gene primers within the assay. To quantify the absolute abundance of each unique TCRbeta CDR3 rearrangement, sequence reads were collapsed and filtered. Productive Simpson clonality was computed per sample as the square root of Simpson's diversity index over productive rearrangements. TCRdb took over this immuneACCESS table, retaining in-frame rearrangements with V and J assigned. Such tables are incomplete; in checked studies, under half of the missing clones stem from an unresolved V gene, and the remainder is unexplained. V and J calls plus clone size are reproduced from that table; the DNA served to infer D and trimming. For this sample there are about 59,000 clones; about 70% appear just once. The biggest ten clones account for roughly a sixth of the sample.

From the cysteine up to the phenylalanine, the CDR3 has a length of 14 residues. Only the CDR3 part of the read is kept: 42 bases, read in frame from the first base. Looking up the germline V gene yields CDR1 SGHAT and CDR2 FQNNGV. V loses 5 bases at its end and J loses 1 base; junction bases beyond the gene matches: 4. This receptor was identified in a woman aged 45-59 years with active or convalescent COVID-19. Sequencing was done on a sample of peripheral blood. The chain employs TRBV11-2 and TRBJ1-1; 7 central nucleotides agree with TRBD1. CDR3 protein: CASSLDRKNTEAFF. In nucleotide form, the sequence is TGTGCCAGCAGCCTGGACAGGAAGAACACTGAAGCTTTCTTT.